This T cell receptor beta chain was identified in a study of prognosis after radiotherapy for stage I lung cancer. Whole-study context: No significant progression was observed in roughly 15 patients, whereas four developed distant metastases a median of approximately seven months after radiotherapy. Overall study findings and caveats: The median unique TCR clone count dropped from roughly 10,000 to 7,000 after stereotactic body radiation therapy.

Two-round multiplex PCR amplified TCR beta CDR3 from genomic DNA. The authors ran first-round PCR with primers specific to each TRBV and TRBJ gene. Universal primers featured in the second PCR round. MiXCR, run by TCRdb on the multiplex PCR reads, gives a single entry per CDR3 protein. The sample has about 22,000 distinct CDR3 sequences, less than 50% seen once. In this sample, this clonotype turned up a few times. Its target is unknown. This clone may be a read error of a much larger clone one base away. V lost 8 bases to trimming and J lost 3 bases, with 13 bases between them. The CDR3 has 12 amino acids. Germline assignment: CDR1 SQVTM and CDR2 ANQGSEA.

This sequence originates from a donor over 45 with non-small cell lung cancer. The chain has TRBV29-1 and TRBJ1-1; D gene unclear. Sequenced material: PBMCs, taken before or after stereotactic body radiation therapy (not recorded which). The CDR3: CSYSGGDTEAFF. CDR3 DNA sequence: TGCAGCTACAGTGGCGGCGACACTGAAGCTTTCTTT.